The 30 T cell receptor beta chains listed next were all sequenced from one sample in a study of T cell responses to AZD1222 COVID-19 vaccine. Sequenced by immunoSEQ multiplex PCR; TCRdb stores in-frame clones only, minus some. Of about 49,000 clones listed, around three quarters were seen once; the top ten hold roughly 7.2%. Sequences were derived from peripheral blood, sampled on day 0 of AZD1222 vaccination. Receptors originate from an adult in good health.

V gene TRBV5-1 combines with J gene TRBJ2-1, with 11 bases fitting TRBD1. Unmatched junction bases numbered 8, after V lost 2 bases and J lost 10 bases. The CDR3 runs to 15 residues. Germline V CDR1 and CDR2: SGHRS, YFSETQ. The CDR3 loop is CASSFGTGGTREQFF. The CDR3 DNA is TGCGCCAGCAGCTTCGGGACAGGGGGGACGAGGGAGCAGTTCTTC. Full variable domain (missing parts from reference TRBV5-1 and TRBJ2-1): KAGVTQTPRYLIKTRGQQVTLSCSPISGHRSVSWYQQTPGQGLQFLFEYFSETQRNKGNFPGRFSGRQFSNSRSEMNVSTLELGDSALYLCASSFGTGGTREQFFGPGTRLTVL.

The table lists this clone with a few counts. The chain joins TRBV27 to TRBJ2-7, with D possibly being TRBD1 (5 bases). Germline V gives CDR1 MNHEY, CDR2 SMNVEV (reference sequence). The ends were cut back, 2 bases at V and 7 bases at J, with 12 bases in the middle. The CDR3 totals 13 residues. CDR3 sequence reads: CASSLVYRWEQYV. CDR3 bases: TGTGCCAGCAGTTTAGTTTACAGGTGGGAGCAGTACGTC.

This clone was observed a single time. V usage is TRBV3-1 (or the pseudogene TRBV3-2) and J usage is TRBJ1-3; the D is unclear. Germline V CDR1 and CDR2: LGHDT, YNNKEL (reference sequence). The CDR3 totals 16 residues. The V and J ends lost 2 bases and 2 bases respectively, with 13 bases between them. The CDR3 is CASSQSESSPGNTIYF. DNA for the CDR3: TGTGCCAGCAGCCAAAGTGAATCGTCCCCTGGAAACACCATATATTTT.

The CDR3 nucleotides are TGTGCCATCAGGAACGCAGGGGACCAAGAGACCCAGTACTTC. It yields the protein CAIRNAGDQETQYF. V is TRBV10-3 and J is TRBJ2-5, with D possibly matching TRBD1 (6 bases). This CDR3 is 14 amino acids long. Germline V gene sequence: CDR1 ENHRY, CDR2 SYGVKD. V lost 6 bases and J lost 0, with 11 bases in between.

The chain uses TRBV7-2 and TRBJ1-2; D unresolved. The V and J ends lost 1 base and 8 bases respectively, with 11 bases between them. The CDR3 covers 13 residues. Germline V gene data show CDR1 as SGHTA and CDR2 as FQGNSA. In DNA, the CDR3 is TGTGCCAGCAGCTTAGAAACCGGAGGGGGCTACACCTTC. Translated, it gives CASSLETGGGYTF.

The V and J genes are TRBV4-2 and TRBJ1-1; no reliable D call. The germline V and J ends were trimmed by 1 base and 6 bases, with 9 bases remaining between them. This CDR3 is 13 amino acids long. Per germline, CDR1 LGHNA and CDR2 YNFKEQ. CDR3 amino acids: CASSQGLSAEAFF. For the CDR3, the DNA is TGTGCCAGCAGCCAAGGCCTAAGCGCTGAAGCTTTCTTT.

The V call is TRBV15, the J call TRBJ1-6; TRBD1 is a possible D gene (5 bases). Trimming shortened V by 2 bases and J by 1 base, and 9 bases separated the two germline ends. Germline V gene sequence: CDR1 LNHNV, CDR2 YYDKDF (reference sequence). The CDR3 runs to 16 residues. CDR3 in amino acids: CATSRIRESYNSPLHF. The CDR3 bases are TGTGCCACCAGCAGAATCAGGGAGTCCTATAATTCACCCCTCCACTTT.

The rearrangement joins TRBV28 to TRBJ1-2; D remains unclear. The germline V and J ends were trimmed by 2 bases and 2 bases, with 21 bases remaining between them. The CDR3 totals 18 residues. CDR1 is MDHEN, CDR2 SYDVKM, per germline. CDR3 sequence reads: CASSLPGTMRFSNYGYTF. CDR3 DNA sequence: TGTGCCAGCAGTTTACCGGGTACGATGAGGTTCTCAAACTATGGCTACACCTTC.

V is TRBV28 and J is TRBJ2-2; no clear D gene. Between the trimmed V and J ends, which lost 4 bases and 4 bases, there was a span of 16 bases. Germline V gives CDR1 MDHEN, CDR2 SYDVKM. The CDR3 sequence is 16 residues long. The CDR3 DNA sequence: TGTGCCAGCAGTTCCCAAAAGGTCACTCCCACCGGGGAGCTGTTTTTT. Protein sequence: CASSSQKVTPTGELFF.

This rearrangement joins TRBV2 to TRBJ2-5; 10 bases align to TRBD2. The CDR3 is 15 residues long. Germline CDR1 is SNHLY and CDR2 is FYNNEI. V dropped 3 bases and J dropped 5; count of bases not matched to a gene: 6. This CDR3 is CASSDFGSGGETQYF. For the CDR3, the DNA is TGTGCCAGCAGTGATTTCGGTAGCGGGGGGGAGACCCAGTACTTC.

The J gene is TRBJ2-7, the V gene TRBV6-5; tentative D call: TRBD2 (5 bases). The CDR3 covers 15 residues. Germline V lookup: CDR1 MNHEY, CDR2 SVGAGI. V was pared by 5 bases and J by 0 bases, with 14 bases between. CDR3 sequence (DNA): TGTGCCAGCAGTCCGCGGGCTGGGAGCTCCTACGAGCAGTACTTC. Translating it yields CASSPRAGSSYEQYF.

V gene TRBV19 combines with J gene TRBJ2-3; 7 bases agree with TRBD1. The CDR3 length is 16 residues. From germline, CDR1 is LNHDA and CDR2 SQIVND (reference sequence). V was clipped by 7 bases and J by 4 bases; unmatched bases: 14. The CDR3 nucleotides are TGTGCCAGTACCAACAGGGGCCCCTGGGCCCCAGATACGCAGTATTTT. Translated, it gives CASTNRGPWAPDTQYF.

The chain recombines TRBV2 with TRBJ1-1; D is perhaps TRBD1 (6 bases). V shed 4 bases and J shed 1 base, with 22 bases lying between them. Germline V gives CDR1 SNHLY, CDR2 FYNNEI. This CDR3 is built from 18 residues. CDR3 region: CASSVLGTKLRKNTEAFF. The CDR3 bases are TGTGCCAGCAGTGTACTCGGGACAAAGTTAAGAAAGAACACTGAAGCTTTCTTT. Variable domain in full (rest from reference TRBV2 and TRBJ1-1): EPEVTQTPSHQVTQMGQEVILRCVPISNHLYFYWYRQILGQKVEFLVSFYNNEISEKSEIFDDQFSVERPDGSNFTLKIRSTKLEDSAMYFCASSVLGTKLRKNTEAFFGQGTRLTVV.

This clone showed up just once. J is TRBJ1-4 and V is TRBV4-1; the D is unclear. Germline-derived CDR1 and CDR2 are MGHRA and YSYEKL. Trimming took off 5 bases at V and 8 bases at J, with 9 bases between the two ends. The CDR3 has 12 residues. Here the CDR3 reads CASSRDHEKLFF. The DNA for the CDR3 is TGCGCCAGCAGCAGGGATCACGAAAAACTGTTTTTT.

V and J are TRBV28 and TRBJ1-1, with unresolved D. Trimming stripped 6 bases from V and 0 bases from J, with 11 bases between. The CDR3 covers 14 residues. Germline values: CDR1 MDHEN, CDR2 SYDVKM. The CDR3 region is CASSPVRMNTEAFF. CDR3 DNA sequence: TGTGCCAGCAGCCCCGTTAGAATGAACACTGAAGCTTTCTTT.

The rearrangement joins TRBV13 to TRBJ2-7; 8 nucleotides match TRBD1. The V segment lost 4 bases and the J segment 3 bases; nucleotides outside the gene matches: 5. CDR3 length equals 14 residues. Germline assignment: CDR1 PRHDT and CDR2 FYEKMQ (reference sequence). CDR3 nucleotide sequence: TGTGCCAGCAGCTCCCCGGACAGGGTCTACGAGCAGTACTTC. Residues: CASSSPDRVYEQYF.

The CDR3 DNA sequence: TGTGCCAGTACGGGGAGTTCGGGCTACACCTTC. Encoded protein: CASTGSSGYTF. The rearrangement joins TRBV19 to TRBJ1-2; D unresolved. Trimming cost V 7 bases and J 8 bases, with 11 bases left between them. The CDR3 consists of 11 residues. Germline V CDR1 and CDR2: LNHDA, SQIVND (reference sequence).

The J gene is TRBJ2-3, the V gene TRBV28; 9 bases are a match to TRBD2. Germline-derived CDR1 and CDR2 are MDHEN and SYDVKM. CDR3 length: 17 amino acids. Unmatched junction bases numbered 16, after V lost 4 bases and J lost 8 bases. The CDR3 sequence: CASSSGGVAGVIATQYF. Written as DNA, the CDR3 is TGTGCCAGCAGTTCGGGCGGGGTAGCGGGGGTGATTGCTACGCAGTATTTT. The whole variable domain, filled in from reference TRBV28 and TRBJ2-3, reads DVKVTQSSRYLVKRTGEKVFLECVQDMDHENMFWYRQDPGLGLRLIYFSYDVKMKEKGDIPEGYSVSREKKERFSLILESASTNQTSMYLCASSSGGVAGVIATQYFGPGTRLTVL.

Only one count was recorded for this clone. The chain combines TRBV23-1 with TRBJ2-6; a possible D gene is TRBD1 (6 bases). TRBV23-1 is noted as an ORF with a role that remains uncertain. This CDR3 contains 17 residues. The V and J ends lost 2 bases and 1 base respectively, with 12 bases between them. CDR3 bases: TGCGCCAGCAGTCAACGCAGGGGCGAATCTGGGGCCAACGTCCTGACTTTC. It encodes CASSQRRGESGANVLTF.

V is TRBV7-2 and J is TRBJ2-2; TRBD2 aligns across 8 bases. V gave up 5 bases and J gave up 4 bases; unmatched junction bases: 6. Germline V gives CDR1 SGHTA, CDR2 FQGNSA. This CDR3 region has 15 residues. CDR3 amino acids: CASSRGLASTGELFF. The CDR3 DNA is TGTGCCAGCAGCCGCGGACTAGCAAGCACCGGGGAGCTGTTTTTT.

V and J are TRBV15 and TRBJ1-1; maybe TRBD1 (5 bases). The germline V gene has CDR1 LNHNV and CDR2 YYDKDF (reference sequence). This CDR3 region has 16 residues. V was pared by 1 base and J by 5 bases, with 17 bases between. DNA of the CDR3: TGTGCCACCAGCAGAGTCAGTTTGTGGGCAGGGACTGAAGCTTTCTTT. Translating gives CATSRVSLWAGTEAFF.

The CDR3 loop is CASGPAGEYGEYQETQYF. CDR3 DNA sequence: TGTGCTAGTGGTCCAGCGGGGGAATATGGGGAGTACCAAGAGACCCAGTACTTC. The rearrangement links TRBV12-5 to TRBJ2-5; 8 nucleotides align to TRBD2. The V segment lost 5 bases and the J segment 0 bases; nucleotides outside the gene matches: 14. The CDR3 covers 18 residues. Germline CDR1 reads LGHNT; CDR2 reads FRNRAP.

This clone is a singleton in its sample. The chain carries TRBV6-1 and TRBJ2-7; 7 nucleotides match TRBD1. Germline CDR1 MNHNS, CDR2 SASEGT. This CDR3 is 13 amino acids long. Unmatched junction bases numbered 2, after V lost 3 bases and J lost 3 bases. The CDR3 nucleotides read TGTGCCAGCAGTGAGAGACAGGGCTACGAGCAGTACGTC. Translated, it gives CASSERQGYEQYV.

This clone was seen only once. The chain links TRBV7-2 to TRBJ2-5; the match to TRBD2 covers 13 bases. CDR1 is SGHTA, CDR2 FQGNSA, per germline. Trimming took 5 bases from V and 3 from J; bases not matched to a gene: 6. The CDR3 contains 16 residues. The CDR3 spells CASSGGLAGVKETQYF. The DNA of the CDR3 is TGTGCCAGCAGCGGCGGACTAGCGGGAGTGAAAGAGACCCAGTACTTC.

CDR3 amino acids: CASSPQEPGDRVGYEQYF. DNA for the CDR3: TGTGCCAGCTCACCACAGGAGCCGGGGGACAGGGTTGGCTACGAGCAGTACTTC. The chain is built from TRBV18 and TRBJ2-7; 9 nucleotides line up with TRBD1. The CDR3 is 18 amino acids. J gave up 3 bases and V 1 base, and 13 bases lay outside the gene matches. Germline V gene data show CDR1 as KGHSH and CDR2 as LQKENI. The complete variable domain, with remaining parts taken from reference TRBV18 and TRBJ2-7, reads NAGVMQNPRHLVRRRGQEARLRCSPMKGHSHVYWYRQLPEEGLKFMVYLQKENIIDESGMPKERFSAEFPKEGPSILRIQQVVRGDSAAYFCASSPQEPGDRVGYEQYFGPGTRLTVT.

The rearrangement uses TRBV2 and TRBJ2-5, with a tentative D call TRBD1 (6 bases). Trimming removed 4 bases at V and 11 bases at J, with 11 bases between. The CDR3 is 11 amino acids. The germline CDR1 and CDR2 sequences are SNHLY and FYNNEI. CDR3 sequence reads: CASSGGLGQYF. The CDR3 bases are TGTGCCAGCAGTGGGGGGCTCGGACAGTACTTC.

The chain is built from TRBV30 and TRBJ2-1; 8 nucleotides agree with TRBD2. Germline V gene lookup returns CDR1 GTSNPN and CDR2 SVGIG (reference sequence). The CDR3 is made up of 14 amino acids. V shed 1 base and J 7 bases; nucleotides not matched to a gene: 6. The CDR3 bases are TGTGCCTGGAGTGGACTAGCGTTTAGGAATGAGCAGTTCTTC. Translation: CAWSGLAFRNEQFF.

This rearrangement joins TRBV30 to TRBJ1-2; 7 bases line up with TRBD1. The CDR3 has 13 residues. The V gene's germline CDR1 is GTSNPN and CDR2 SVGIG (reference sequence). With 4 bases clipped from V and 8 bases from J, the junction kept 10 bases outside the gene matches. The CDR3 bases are TGTGCCTGGACCCTAGGACAGGATTACGGCTACACCTTC. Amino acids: CAWTLGQDYGYTF.

The CDR3 region is CASSPPGIQETQYF. DNA of the CDR3: TGTGCCAGCTCACCACCTGGAATTCAAGAGACCCAGTACTTC. The rearrangement uses TRBV18 and TRBJ2-5; D gene unclear. Trimming removed 0 bases from V and 2 bases from J, with 7 bases in between. Germline V gene sequence: CDR1 KGHSH, CDR2 LQKENI. CDR3 length: 14 amino acids. The variable domain in full, with the rest retrieved from reference TRBV18 and TRBJ2-5, is NAGVMQNPRHLVRRRGQEARLRCSPMKGHSHVYWYRQLPEEGLKFMVYLQKENIIDESGMPKERFSAEFPKEGPSILRIQQVVRGDSAAYFCASSPPGIQETQYFGPGTRLLVL.

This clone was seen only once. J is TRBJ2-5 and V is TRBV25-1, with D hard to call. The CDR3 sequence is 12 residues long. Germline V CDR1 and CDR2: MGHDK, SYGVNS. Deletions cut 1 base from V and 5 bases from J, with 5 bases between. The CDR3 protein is CASSEWMETQYF. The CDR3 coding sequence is TGTGCCAGCAGTGAATGGATGGAGACCCAGTACTTC.